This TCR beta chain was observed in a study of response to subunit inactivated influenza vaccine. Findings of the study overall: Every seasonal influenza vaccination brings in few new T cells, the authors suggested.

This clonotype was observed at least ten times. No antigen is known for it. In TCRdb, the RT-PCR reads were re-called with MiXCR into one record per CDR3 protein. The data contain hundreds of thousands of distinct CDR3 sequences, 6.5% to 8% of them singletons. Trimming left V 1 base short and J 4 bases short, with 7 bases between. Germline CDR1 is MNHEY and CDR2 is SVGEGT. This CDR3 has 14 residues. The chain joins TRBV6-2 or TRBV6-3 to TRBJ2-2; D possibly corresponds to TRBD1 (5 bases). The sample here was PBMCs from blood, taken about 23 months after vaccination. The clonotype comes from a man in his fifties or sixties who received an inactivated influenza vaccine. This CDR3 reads CASSYWQGTGELFF. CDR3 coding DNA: TGTGCCAGCAGTTACTGGCAGGGCACCGGGGAGCTGTTTTTT.